At least ten counts were recorded for the clone carrying this T cell receptor beta chain. What it recognizes is unknown. These data belong to a study of Graves' ophthalmopathy and Graves' hyperthyroidism. Study context: Peripheral blood was obtained at first diagnosis, ahead of any treatment. Notes on the study in general: Ophthalmopathy cases were distinguished from stable hyperthyroidism by a 13-signature model, reaching over 85% sensitivity and about 80% specificity. Most thyroid clonotypes with frequency above 0.001 were detected in blood too.

As the template, RNA transcripts were used to amplify TCR beta CDR3 regions. HTBI primers were used in a first-round RT-PCR, which preceded a second-round multiplex PCR. TCRdb used MiXCR to reprocess the multiplex PCR reads, holding one entry per CDR3 protein. The sample holds under 400,000 distinct CDR3 sequences, 15% to 20% seen once. Trimming shortened V by 3 bases and J by 5 bases, and 13 bases separated the two germline ends. The CDR3 has 14 residues. The receptor was isolated from an adult man with Graves' ophthalmopathy. The sequencing input was peripheral blood. The V gene is TRBV12-3 or TRBV12-4, the J gene TRBJ1-1, with D possibly matching TRBD1 (6 bases). As DNA, the CDR3 is TGTGCCAGCAGTTTTCAGGGGAGAGGGACTGAAGCTTTCTTT. It is translated as CASSFQGRGTEAFF.